The 27 T cell receptor beta chains below were found in one sample sequenced in a study of control samples from healthy donors and cancer patients (dated by TCRdb to the early 2020s). The library relied on the immunoSEQ multiplex PCR assay. Not all clones reach the TCRdb copy of this immuneACCESS table, which keeps in-frame sequences only. Checked studies attribute under half of the gap to unresolved V genes and leave the rest unexplained. In all, the sample holds some 65,000 clones, and roughly 80% of those were seen once. The top ten clones comprise 2.9% of the sample. Sequencing was performed on PBMCs. These receptors were collected from a woman in her fifties or sixties with lung cancer.

V usage is TRBV7-2 and J usage is TRBJ1-2, with D maybe TRBD1 (6 bases). V was trimmed by 5 bases and J by 8 bases, leaving 18 bases between them. CDR1 and CDR2 from the germline V gene are SGHTA and FQGNSA. The CDR3 sequence is 14 residues long. CDR3 amino acids: CASSPADIGTGYTF. CDR3 DNA sequence: TGTGCCAGCAGCCCAGCCGACATAGGGACAGGCTACACCTTC.

The V call is TRBV19, the J call TRBJ1-1; tentatively, D is TRBD1 (5 bases). The V end was cut by 5 bases, the J end by 8 bases, with 18 bases between. Germline V gives CDR1 LNHDA, CDR2 SQIVND (reference sequence). This CDR3 has 14 amino acids. For the CDR3, the DNA is TGTGCCAGTAGTCCCCCCGGGGCGCGTCGAGAAGCTTTCTTT. Amino acid sequence: CASSPPGARREAFF.

J is TRBJ1-1 and V is TRBV5-1; D may be TRBD1 (5 bases). CDR1 is SGHRS, CDR2 YFSETQ, per germline. The CDR3 is 14 amino acids. V lost 4 bases and J 1 base, leaving 11 bases between the germline ends. The CDR3 loop reads CASSPQGGNTEAFF. The CDR3 DNA reads TGCGCCAGCAGCCCTCAGGGTGGGAACACTGAAGCTTTCTTT. The full variable domain, rest sourced from reference TRBV5-1 and TRBJ1-1, is KAGVTQTPRYLIKTRGQQVTLSCSPISGHRSVSWYQQTPGQGLQFLFEYFSETQRNKGNFPGRFSGRQFSNSRSEMNVSTLELGDSALYLCASSPQGGNTEAFFGQGTRLTVV.

This clone showed up just a few times. J is TRBJ2-7 and V is TRBV5-1; TRBD1 matches at 7 bases. The CDR3 extends over 16 amino acids. The V and J ends lost 5 bases and 4 bases, in that order; junction bases with no gene match: 15. Germline CDR1 and CDR2: SGHRS and YFSETQ. CDR3 nucleotides: TGCGCCAGCAGTCCTACCGGGACAGCCCGGGTGTACGAGCAGTACTTC. Its protein product is CASSPTGTARVYEQYF.

The gene calls are TRBV7-9 and TRBJ1-1; D perhaps matches TRBD1 (5 bases). The V and J ends lost 5 bases and 4 bases respectively, with 11 bases between them. This CDR3 is 13 amino acids long. The germline CDR1 and CDR2 sequences are SEHNR and FQNEAQ (reference sequence). CDR3 bases: TGTGCCAGCAGCAGGGGATCGGGCACTGAAGCTTTCTTT. Translated: CASSRGSGTEAFF.

The J gene is TRBJ1-1, the V gene TRBV7-2; 8 bases map to TRBD1. CDR3 length: 14 amino acids. Germline V CDR1 and CDR2: SGHTA, FQGNSA. V lost 5 bases, J lost 5 bases, and 7 bases stayed unmatched. The CDR3 loop is CASSQGAGRTEAFF. The CDR3 DNA reads as TGTGCCAGCAGCCAGGGGGCAGGACGAACTGAAGCTTTCTTT. Complete variable domain (other parts from reference TRBV7-2 and TRBJ1-1): GAGVSQSPSNKVTEKGKDVELRCDPISGHTALYWYRQSLGQGLEFLIYFQGNSAPDKSGLPSDRFSAERTGGSVSTLTIQRTQQEDSAVYLCASSQGAGRTEAFFGQGTRLTVV.

The rearrangement joins TRBV7-9 to TRBJ2-1; 7 bases agree with TRBD1. The length of the CDR3 is 14 residues. From germline, CDR1 is SEHNR and CDR2 FQNEAQ (reference sequence). V lost 3 bases to trimming and J lost 5 bases; unmatched junction nucleotides: 4. The CDR3, as DNA: TGTGCCAGCAGCTTCCGGGACAGACACAATGAGCAGTTCTTC. It specifies CASSFRDRHNEQFF.

The rearrangement joins TRBV6-5 to TRBJ1-1; possibly TRBD1 for D (5 bases). The length of the CDR3 is 15 residues. Germline CDR1 and CDR2: MNHEY and SVGAGI. The germline V and J ends were trimmed by 6 bases and 6 bases, with 20 bases remaining between them. The CDR3 DNA sequence: TGTGCCAGCAGGGCTCAGGGAGCTGAGGTTGCTGAAGCTTTCTTT. Residues: CASRAQGAEVAEAFF.

There are a few counts of this clone. V usage is TRBV6-6 and J usage is TRBJ1-1; D possibly corresponds to TRBD1 (5 bases). The length of the CDR3 is 14 residues. Germline V gives CDR1 MNHNY, CDR2 SVGAGI (reference sequence). Trimming took 4 bases from V and 1 from J, leaving 10 bases between them. CDR3: CASSLLQGNTEAFF. The CDR3 region has the DNA TGTGCCAGCAGTTTACTTCAGGGGAACACTGAAGCTTTCTTT.

The V gene is TRBV4-2, the J gene TRBJ2-3, with D hard to call. Between the trimmed V and J ends, which lost 1 base and 0 bases, there was a span of 8 bases. CDR3 length: 15 amino acids. CDR1 is LGHNA and CDR2 is YNFKEQ in the germline V gene. The CDR3 is CASSQGVGSTDTQYF. CDR3 DNA: TGTGCCAGCAGCCAAGGAGTCGGAAGCACAGATACGCAGTATTTT.

This chain links TRBV6-5 with TRBJ1-1; D perhaps matches TRBD1 (5 bases). This CDR3 spans 14 amino acids. The V gene lost 4 bases and the J gene lost 3 bases, with 12 bases spanning the gap. Germline assignment: CDR1 MNHEY and CDR2 SVGAGI. The CDR3 region is CASSSPGLHTEAFF. CDR3 bases: TGTGCCAGCAGTTCACCGGGACTTCACACTGAAGCTTTCTTT.

The chain has TRBV19 and TRBJ1-1; D unclear. Trimming took 0 bases from V and 0 from J, leaving 8 bases between them. CDR3 length equals 15 residues. Germline-derived CDR1 and CDR2 are LNHDA and SQIVND (reference sequence). CDR3 sequence reads: CASSIDTALNTEAFF. CDR3 DNA sequence: TGTGCCAGTAGTATAGACACGGCGCTGAACACTGAAGCTTTCTTT.

This chain uses TRBV5-1 with TRBJ1-1, with TRBD1 identical over 10 bases. Germline CDR1 and CDR2: SGHRS and YFSETQ. This CDR3 has 16 residues. Germline trimming cut 5 bases from V and 0 bases from J; bases unmatched to any gene: 7. CDR3 sequence: CASSGTGAAMNTEAFF. Written as DNA, the CDR3 is TGCGCCAGCAGTGGGACAGGGGCCGCCATGAACACTGAAGCTTTCTTT.

The gene calls are TRBV4-2 and TRBJ2-2; 12 nucleotides match TRBD2. Germline V gives CDR1 LGHNA, CDR2 YNFKEQ. There are 16 residues in the CDR3. V lost 0 bases and J lost 6; bases outside the gene matches: 2. This CDR3 reads CASSQDLAGGPGELFF. The DNA of the CDR3 is TGTGCCAGCAGCCAAGATCTAGCGGGGGGGCCCGGGGAGCTGTTTTTT.

There are a few counts of this clone. The V call is TRBV28, the J call TRBJ1-5; 7 nucleotides match TRBD1. This CDR3 is 17 amino acids long. Germline CDR1 and CDR2: MDHEN and SYDVKM. Unmatched junction bases numbered 12, after V lost 3 bases and J lost 4 bases. The CDR3 region is CASSFAPQGVMNQPQHF. CDR3 sequence (DNA): TGTGCCAGCAGTTTCGCCCCCCAGGGGGTTATGAATCAGCCCCAGCATTTT.

CDR3 in amino acids: CSAGDGAEAFF. The CDR3 nucleotides read TGCAGTGCCGGGGACGGCGCTGAAGCTTTCTTT. V is TRBV20-1 and J is TRBJ1-1; TRBD1 might be the D (5 bases). V was clipped by 6 bases and J by 6 bases, with 11 bases between them. The CDR3 has 11 residues. Per the germline V gene, CDR1 is DFQATT and CDR2 is SNEGSKA (reference sequence).

This chain uses TRBV27 with TRBJ1-1; no definite D call. Germline CDR1 is MNHEY and CDR2 is SMNVEV (reference sequence). This CDR3 contains 13 residues. V lost 2 bases and J lost 4, with 8 bases in between. CDR3 DNA sequence: TGTGCCAGCAGTTTAACCAGTACCACTGAAGCTTTCTTT. Encoded protein: CASSLTSTTEAFF.

The rearrangement joins TRBV5-8 to TRBJ1-2; D is uncertain. The ends were cut back, 1 base at V and 2 bases at J, with 6 bases in the middle. This CDR3 is 13 amino acids long. Per the germline V gene, CDR1 is SGHTS and CDR2 is YDEGEE. CDR3 DNA sequence: TGTGCCAGCAGCTTGCACGGAAACTATGGCTACACCTTC. Translated: CASSLHGNYGYTF.

This sequence joins TRBV4-3 and TRBJ1-1, with 10 bases that match TRBD1. The V and J ends lost 4 bases and 2 bases, in that order; junction bases with no gene match: 7. The CDR3 runs to 16 residues. The germline V gene encodes CDR1 LGHNA and CDR2 YSLEER. The CDR3 DNA reads TGCGCCAGCAGCCGGGGACAGGGGCTGGGAAACACTGAAGCTTTCTTT. This gives the protein CASSRGQGLGNTEAFF.

This clone has only a few counts. The J gene is TRBJ1-5, the V gene TRBV28; TRBD1 matches 8 bases. The CDR3 runs 13 residues. CDR1 and CDR2 from the germline V gene are MDHEN and SYDVKM. The CDR3 DNA sequence: TGTGCTTGGGGGACAGGAGAACTACAGCCCCAGCATTTT. Protein sequence: CAWGTGELQPQHF.

V gene TRBV19 combines with J gene TRBJ1-4; the match to TRBD1 covers 7 bases. Trimming cost V 5 bases and J 7 bases; bases outside gene matches: 16. Germline CDR1 is LNHDA and CDR2 is SQIVND (reference sequence). The CDR3 is 17 residues long. In DNA, the CDR3 is TGTGCCAGTAGTCCGAGGACAGGCAGCGGCCGCGTTGAAAAACTGTTTTTT. It translates to CASSPRTGSGRVEKLFF.

The chain links TRBV9 to TRBJ2-7, with TRBD1 identical over 7 bases. This CDR3 spans 14 amino acids. Germline V lookup: CDR1 SGDLS, CDR2 YYNGEE. V dropped 3 bases and J dropped 6; count of bases not matched to a gene: 9. Here the CDR3 reads CASSASTGLTEQYF. CDR3 coding DNA: TGTGCCAGCAGCGCGTCGACAGGGTTGACCGAGCAGTACTTC.

The chain couples TRBV20-1 to TRBJ1-1; D may be TRBD1 (6 bases). The V end lost 3 bases, the J end lost 12 bases, and 14 bases lay between the germline ends. The CDR3 runs to 11 residues. CDR1 and CDR2 (germline): DFQATT, SNEGSKA (reference sequence). The CDR3 sequence is CSASREGVTFF. The CDR3 nucleotides read TGCAGTGCTAGCCGGGAGGGGGTAACTTTCTTT.

In this sample, this clone turned up a few times. The chain couples TRBV2 to TRBJ1-3; D possibly corresponds to TRBD1 (5 bases). V lost 7 bases and J lost 6, with 19 bases in between. Germline V gene lookup returns CDR1 SNHLY and CDR2 FYNNEI. There are 15 residues in the CDR3. The CDR3 DNA follows: TGTGCCAGCAAGGTTAATGAACGCAGGGAAAACACCATATATTTT. Translated, it gives CASKVNERRENTIYF.

The gene calls are TRBV4-1 and TRBJ1-2, with D possibly TRBD1 on 6 matching bases. Germline V lookup: CDR1 MGHRA, CDR2 YSYEKL. Trimming left V 3 bases short and J 4 bases short, with 15 bases between. The CDR3 loop spans 15 amino acids. As DNA, the CDR3 is TGCGCCAGCAGCCAGACCGGGACAAGACCCTATGGCTACACCTTC. It specifies CASSQTGTRPYGYTF.

The chain employs TRBV12-3 or TRBV12-4 and TRBJ1-2; no firm D call. The V gene lost 6 bases and the J gene lost 4 bases, with 9 bases spanning the gap. This CDR3 comprises 12 residues. The CDR3, as DNA: TGTGCCAGCAGCCCGGGTTTCTATGGCTACACCTTC. Translating gives CASSPGFYGYTF.

The CDR3 bases are TGCGCCAGCAGCGAGGACGGAGATACGCAGTATTTT. This sequence encodes CASSEDGDTQYF. This chain connects TRBV5-1 to TRBJ2-3; D is undetermined. Germline V gives CDR1 SGHRS, CDR2 YFSETQ. The CDR3 totals 12 residues. Trimming left V 4 bases short and J 5 bases short, with 8 bases between.